This T cell receptor beta chain was found in a study of blood T cell repertoires in COVID-19. V shed 0 bases, J shed 2 bases, and the junction held 10 bases outside the gene matches. CDR3 length: 20 amino acids. Germline V gene sequence: CDR1 SGHTA, CDR2 FQGNSA. Per the original data handling: Nucleated cell counts were estimated from reference gene primer amplification. Assay used: immunoSEQ multiplex PCR; TCRdb lists only in-frame clones, some missing. V, J and clone size were drawn from that table, and D and trimming were deduced from the DNA. The profile shows around 27,000 clones, 83% of them singletons.

The rearrangement uses TRBV7-2 and TRBJ2-3; 14 bases map to TRBD2. The clonotype was recovered from a man in his 70s with active COVID-19. The sequenced sample was peripheral blood. CDR3 sequence: CASSLAKTSGGDRSTDTQYF. The CDR3 DNA reads TGTGCCAGCAGCTTAGCCAAGACTAGCGGGGGGGATAGATCCACAGATACGCAGTATTTT.